This T cell receptor (beta chain) came from a study of immune evolution from preneoplasia to lung adenocarcinoma. Measured with immunoSEQ multiplex PCR; TCRdb has only the in-frame clones, and not every one. The sample includes several thousand clones, around 80% of them seen just once. In its sample, this clone was seen a few times. V lost 7 bases and J lost 0, with 5 bases in between. CDR1 is KGHSH and CDR2 is LQKENI in the germline V gene. This CDR3 spans 12 amino acids. Patients had resection in Japan or China between about 2014 and 2018. Sample: FFPE normal lung tissue adjacent to the tumor. This TCR was recovered from a person aged 45-69 years with lung adenocarcinoma. The chain is built from TRBV18 and TRBJ2-3; D is ambiguous. CDR3 DNA sequence: TGTGCCAGCTGTTTTAGCACAGATACGCAGTATTTT. Its protein product is CASCFSTDTQYF.